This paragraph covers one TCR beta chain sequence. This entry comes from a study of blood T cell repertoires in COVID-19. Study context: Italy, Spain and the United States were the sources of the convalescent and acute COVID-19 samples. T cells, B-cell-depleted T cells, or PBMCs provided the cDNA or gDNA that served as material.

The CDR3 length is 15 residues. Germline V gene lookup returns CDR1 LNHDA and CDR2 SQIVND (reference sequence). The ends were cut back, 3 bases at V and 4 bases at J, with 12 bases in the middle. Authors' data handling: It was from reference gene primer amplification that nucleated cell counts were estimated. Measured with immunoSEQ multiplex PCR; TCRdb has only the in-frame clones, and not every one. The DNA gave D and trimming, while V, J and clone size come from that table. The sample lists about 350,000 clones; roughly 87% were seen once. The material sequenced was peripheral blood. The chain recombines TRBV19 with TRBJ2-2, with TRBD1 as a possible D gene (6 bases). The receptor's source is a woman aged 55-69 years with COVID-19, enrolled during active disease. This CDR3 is CASSMGVGGTGELFF. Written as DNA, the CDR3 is TGTGCCAGTAGTATGGGGGTAGGGGGCACCGGGGAGCTGTTTTTT.